This TCR beta chain was identified in a study of human CD8 memory T cell subsets. Germline V gene data show CDR1 as MNHEY and CDR2 as SVGEGT. The CDR3 totals 14 residues. UMI-labeled 5' RACE was the method by which TCR beta libraries were made. One entry per CDR3 protein, without DNA, is what TCRdb gives after re-calling the 5' RACE reads. This sample contains about 6,200 distinct CDR3 sequences. In each subset, RNA was taken from duplicate vials, each of 150,000 sorted CD8+ T cells. This sequence joins TRBV6-2 or TRBV6-3 and TRBJ2-1; absent DNA, TCRdb's TRBD2 call cannot be checked. The sequence was obtained from a human donor in good health. The sample was CD8+ effector memory T cells (TEM) sorted from PBMCs. Subset indicated: effector memory CD8 T cells, CCR7- CD45RO+ CD95+. The CDR3: CASTFGLAGNEQFF.